This T cell receptor (beta chain) was observed in a study of blood T cell repertoires in COVID-19. Study details: Italy, Spain and the United States were the sources of the convalescent and acute COVID-19 samples. Sources were T cells, B-cell-depleted T cells, or PBMCs; the material itself was cDNA or gDNA.

Study processing details: The authors estimated nucleated cell counts from reference gene primer amplification. Generated by immunoSEQ multiplex PCR, the TCRdb table keeps only in-frame clones and is missing some. The V and J calls and clone size come from that table; D and trimming were worked out from the DNA. The sample carries 130,000 to 150,000 clones, 65% to 90% recorded once. Germline lookup yields CDR1 MDHEN and CDR2 SYDVKM. This CDR3 has 15 amino acids. V gave up 5 bases and J gave up 6 bases; unmatched junction bases: 9. The sample holds many counts of this clone. This clonotype originated in a human donor in a cohort sampled during active COVID-19. The specimen sequenced was peripheral blood. The V call is TRBV28, the J call TRBJ2-7, with 11 bases identical to TRBD2. This chain's CDR3 is CASSPVAGGLGEQYF. The CDR3 DNA is TGTGCCAGCAGTCCCGTAGCGGGAGGGCTTGGCGAGCAGTACTTC.